These 32 T cell receptor beta chains came from one sample sequenced in a study of shared clonotypes between healthy human individuals. The method was immunoSEQ multiplex PCR; TCRdb's version includes in-frame clones alone and lacks a portion of them. The sample holds fewer than 850,000 clones, 80% to 95% seen once. Input material: memory CD8+ T cells from PBMCs. Subset in this sample: CD45RO+ cells pooled with CCR7-negative TemRA cells. These TCRs come from a man aged 18 to 29 in good health. Some clones in this sample may be carry-over from other donors' samples.

This chain joins TRBV9 and TRBJ2-1; D possibly corresponds to TRBD1 (5 bases). CDR1 is SGDLS and CDR2 is YYNGEE in the germline V gene. V lost 0 bases and J 0 bases, leaving 7 bases between the germline ends. The CDR3 length is 15 residues. CDR3 sequence reads: CASSVVQGSYNEQFF. The CDR3 bases are TGTGCCAGCAGCGTAGTTCAGGGCTCCTACAATGAGCAGTTCTTC.

The rearrangement joins TRBV9 to TRBJ2-1; D perhaps matches TRBD1 (6 bases). This CDR3 comprises 18 residues. Trimming cost V 3 bases and J 4 bases, with 23 bases left between them. In germline, CDR1 is SGDLS, CDR2 YYNGEE. CDR3 region: CASSASLGAGILYNEQFF. For the CDR3, the DNA is TGTGCCAGCAGCGCAAGCCTGGGGGCAGGGATCCTTTACAATGAGCAGTTCTTC.

In its sample, this clone was seen a few times. V usage is TRBV9 and J usage is TRBJ1-4; D remains ambiguous. Germline V gene lookup returns CDR1 SGDLS and CDR2 YYNGEE. CDR3 length equals 13 residues. V was cut by 0 bases and J by 8 bases, with 8 bases left in between. Here the CDR3 DNA reads TGTGCCAGCAGCGTAGCCCCCCGCGAAAAACTGTTTTTT. It is translated as CASSVAPREKLFF.

The V gene is TRBV7-3, the J gene TRBJ2-1; a weak D match, TRBD2 (6 bases). Trimming left V 2 bases short and J 5 bases short, with 10 bases between. Germline CDR1 is SGHTA and CDR2 is FQGTGA. The CDR3 is 14 amino acids. CDR3 DNA sequence: TGTGCCAGCAGCTTAGTGGGACTTAACAATGAGCAGTTCTTC. Translating gives CASSLVGLNNEQFF.

The chain employs TRBV5-5 and TRBJ1-1; tentatively, D is TRBD1 (6 bases). Germline V CDR1 and CDR2: SGHKS, YYEKEE (reference sequence). Deletions cut 0 bases from V and 7 bases from J, with 13 bases between. The CDR3 runs 14 residues. This CDR3 is CASSLDMRDIEAFF. The CDR3 nucleotides are TGTGCCAGCAGCTTGGATATGAGGGACATTGAAGCTTTCTTT.

The chain recombines TRBV7-2 with TRBJ1-1; D not certain. The CDR3 has 15 residues. The germline CDR1 and CDR2 sequences are SGHTA and FQGNSA. V was cut by 0 bases and J by 5 bases, with 13 bases left in between. The CDR3 nucleotides read TGTGCCAGCAGCTTAGCGGGCCCGGGAGGGACTGAAGCTTTCTTT. Amino acids: CASSLAGPGGTEAFF.

This rearrangement joins TRBV13 to TRBJ2-7, with D possibly being TRBD1 (6 bases). Trimming took off 1 base at V and 2 bases at J, with 15 bases between the two ends. The CDR3 contains 16 residues. Germline CDR1 is PRHDT and CDR2 is FYEKMQ (reference sequence). CDR3 protein: CASSLVATGLTYEQYF. The CDR3, as DNA: TGTGCCAGCAGCTTAGTAGCGACAGGCCTCACCTACGAGCAGTACTTC.

As concerns this clone: The same CDR3 is also encoded by other DNA sequences in this sample. This chain connects TRBV27 to TRBJ1-5; tentative D call: TRBD1 (5 bases). From germline, CDR1 is MNHEY and CDR2 SMNVEV (reference sequence). Trimming shortened V by 1 base and J by 4 bases, and 8 bases separated the two germline ends. The CDR3 spans 14 residues. Here the CDR3 reads CASSLLGGNQPQHF. The CDR3 DNA sequence: TGTGCCAGCAGTTTATTGGGGGGGAATCAGCCCCAGCATTTT.

This clone was seen a handful of times. The gene calls are TRBV6-4 and TRBJ1-1, with D unresolved. Per the germline V gene, CDR1 is MRHNA and CDR2 is SNTAGT. The V end lost 7 bases, the J end lost 0 bases, and 9 bases lay between the germline ends. The CDR3 is 13 residues long. The CDR3 region is CASTERMNTEAFF. In nucleotides, the CDR3 is TGTGCCAGCACGGAAAGAATGAACACTGAAGCTTTCTTT.

In the case of this clone: This specimen includes other DNA sequences encoding the same CDR3. This chain uses TRBV9 with TRBJ2-2; 7 nucleotides align to TRBD2. V was pared by 2 bases and J by 0 bases, with 1 base of the junction left unmatched. There are 15 residues in the CDR3. Per germline, CDR1 SGDLS and CDR2 YYNGEE. As DNA, the CDR3 is TGTGCCAGCAGCGTGGGGACTACGAACACCGGGGAGCTGTTTTTT. Protein: CASSVGTTNTGELFF.

This sequence joins TRBV10-3 and TRBJ1-3; 9 nucleotides agree with TRBD1. CDR3 length: 19 residues. V lost 6 bases to trimming and J lost 0 bases; unmatched junction nucleotides: 15. CDR1 and CDR2 (germline): ENHRY, SYGVKD. Here the CDR3 DNA reads TGTGCCATCAGGATACTTTCCGGGACAGGGATTTCCTCTGGAAACACCATATATTTT. Amino acid sequence: CAIRILSGTGISSGNTIYF.

The chain couples TRBV10-3 to TRBJ2-1; unclear D gene. Trimming took 5 bases from V and 8 from J, leaving 10 bases between them. Germline assignment: CDR1 ENHRY and CDR2 SYGVKD. There are 12 residues in the CDR3. The CDR3 nucleotides read TGTGCCATCAGTAGAACGGTCGATGAGCAGTTCTTC. This codes for CAISRTVDEQFF.

This CDR3 is CASSPLGGPYNEQFF. The DNA of the CDR3 is TGTGCCAGCAGCCCCTTGGGCGGGCCCTACAATGAGCAGTTCTTC. This sequence joins TRBV7-9 and TRBJ2-1; D is possibly TRBD2 (5 bases). CDR1 and CDR2 from the germline V gene are SEHNR and FQNEAQ (reference sequence). The ends were cut back, 5 bases at V and 2 bases at J, with 13 bases in the middle. The CDR3 extends over 15 amino acids.

The J gene is TRBJ1-1, the V gene TRBV27, with 7 positions matching TRBD1. Trimming cost V 3 bases and J 3 bases; bases outside gene matches: 7. Germline CDR1 MNHEY, CDR2 SMNVEV (reference sequence). This CDR3 has 15 residues. Written as DNA, the CDR3 is TGTGCCAGCAGTTTTAGGGGGCCTCCTCACACTGAAGCTTTCTTT. This encodes CASSFRGPPHTEAFF.

V usage is TRBV29-1 and J usage is TRBJ2-5, with D possibly being TRBD1 or TRBD2 (5 bases each). Germline V lookup: CDR1 SQVTM, CDR2 ANQGSEA. V gave up 5 bases and J gave up 5 bases, with 15 bases separating them. The CDR3 runs to 13 residues. The DNA for the CDR3 is TGCAGCGTTTCACTAGGGGTCAAGGAGACCCAGTACTTC. Protein sequence: CSVSLGVKETQYF.

CDR3 region: CASSPRIYEQYF. The DNA of the CDR3 is TGTGCCAGCAGTCCCCGGATATACGAGCAGTACTTC. The chain is built from TRBV28 and TRBJ2-7; D not certain. Trimming removed 5 bases from V and 4 bases from J, with 9 bases in between. This CDR3 is built from 12 residues. Germline V gives CDR1 MDHEN, CDR2 SYDVKM.

This chain links TRBV7-8 with TRBJ2-7; no clear D gene. The CDR3 length is 11 residues. Germline V gene lookup returns CDR1 SGHVS and CDR2 FQNEAQ. V was pared by 3 bases and J by 6 bases, with 6 bases between. CDR3 in DNA: TGTGCCAGCAGCTTTGACCCCGAGCAGTACTTC. Protein product: CASSFDPEQYF. The whole variable domain, filled in from reference TRBV7-8 and TRBJ2-7, reads GAGVSQSPRYKVAKRGQDVALRCDPISGHVSLFWYQQALGQGPEFLTYFQNEAQLDKSGLPSDRFFAERPEGSVSTLKIQRTQQEDSAVYLCASSFDPEQYFGPGTRLTVT.

The V and J genes are TRBV29-1 and TRBJ1-2; 8 positions agree with TRBD1. The ends lost 6 bases at V and 4 bases at J; junction bases unmatched: 4. Germline V gene lookup returns CDR1 SQVTM and CDR2 ANQGSEA. The CDR3 spans 12 residues. CDR3 DNA sequence: TGCAGCGTGACAGGGGAAGTCTATGGCTACACCTTC. Residues: CSVTGEVYGYTF.

The chain employs TRBV27 and TRBJ2-7; the match to TRBD1 covers 8 bases. V gave up 7 bases and J gave up 3 bases; unmatched junction bases: 5. Germline V gene sequence: CDR1 MNHEY, CDR2 SMNVEV (reference sequence). The CDR3 has 13 residues. DNA of the CDR3: TGTGCCAGCACCGCGGGACAGGACTACGAGCAGTACTTC. The encoded protein is CASTAGQDYEQYF.

This chain's CDR3 is CASSLRVNEQFF. CDR3 coding DNA: TGTGCCAGCAGCTTAAGGGTCAATGAGCAGTTCTTC. The rearrangement joins TRBV7-9 to TRBJ2-1; D is ambiguous. Trimming removed 2 bases from V and 6 bases from J, with 5 bases in between. The germline gives CDR1 SEHNR, CDR2 FQNEAQ (reference sequence). The CDR3 is made up of 12 amino acids.

The chain couples TRBV7-9 to TRBJ1-5; D perhaps matches TRBD1 (5 bases). This CDR3 region has 13 residues. Trimming shortened V by 5 bases and J by 5 bases, and 10 bases separated the two germline ends. Germline assignment: CDR1 SEHNR and CDR2 FQNEAQ (reference sequence). This chain's CDR3 is CASSPEGYQPQHF. The CDR3 region has the DNA TGTGCCAGCAGCCCAGAGGGGTATCAGCCCCAGCATTTT.

The V call is TRBV15, the J call TRBJ2-3; a possible D gene is TRBD1 (5 bases). Germline loops: CDR1 LNHNV, CDR2 YYDKDF (reference sequence). The CDR3 extends over 15 amino acids. V gave up 5 bases and J gave up 2 bases, with 14 bases separating them. The CDR3 DNA follows: TGTGCCACCAGCCGTGAAAAGACAGCCACAGATACGCAGTATTTT. Its protein is CATSREKTATDTQYF.

This clone was recorded once. The chain is built from TRBV7-9 and TRBJ1-5; 7 bases agree with TRBD1. The ends lost 5 bases at V and 2 bases at J; junction bases unmatched: 9. Looked up from germline, CDR1 is SEHNR and CDR2 is FQNEAQ (reference sequence). The CDR3 contains 16 residues. Here the CDR3 reads CASSSRQGGGNQPQHF. CDR3 sequence (DNA): TGTGCCAGCAGCAGTAGACAGGGTGGAGGCAATCAGCCCCAGCATTTT.

V usage is TRBV27 and J usage is TRBJ1-1, with D maybe TRBD1 (5 bases). The germline gives CDR1 MNHEY, CDR2 SMNVEV (reference sequence). This CDR3 has 15 residues. With 6 bases removed from V and 2 bases from J, the gap between germline ends came to 16 bases. CDR3: CASRRVAGLNTEAFF. As DNA, the CDR3 is TGTGCCAGCAGAAGAGTTGCAGGGCTTAACACTGAAGCTTTCTTT.

This clone came up once. The chain uses TRBV11-2 and TRBJ2-1; 13 bases are a match to TRBD2. There are 17 residues in the CDR3. The junction had 4 bases not matched to a gene; V was cut back by 5 bases and J by 0 bases. Germline V lookup: CDR1 SGHAT, CDR2 FQNNGV. The CDR3 sequence is CASSPGLAGDSYNEQFF. CDR3 bases: TGTGCCAGCAGCCCAGGACTAGCGGGAGACTCCTACAATGAGCAGTTCTTC. Full variable domain (rest looked up from reference TRBV11-2 and TRBJ2-1): EAGVAQSPRYKIIEKRQSVAFWCNPISGHATLYWYQQILGQGPKLLIQFQNNGVVDDSQLPKDRFSAERLKGVDSTLKIQPAKLEDSAVYLCASSPGLAGDSYNEQFFGPGTRLTVL.

The chain recombines TRBV6-1 with TRBJ1-1, with no clear D. V dropped 2 bases and J dropped 1 base, with 20 bases sitting between them. This CDR3 has 18 residues. The germline V gene has CDR1 MNHNS and CDR2 SASEGT. The CDR3 sequence: CASSEIPVGFLGNTEAFF. The CDR3, as DNA: TGTGCCAGCAGTGAAATACCGGTTGGGTTCCTTGGGAACACTGAAGCTTTCTTT.

The count of this clone is one. The chain is built from TRBV11-2 and TRBJ2-7; perhaps TRBD1 as D (5 bases). This CDR3 has 12 residues. Trimming left V 1 base short and J 5 bases short, with 6 bases between. CDR1 and CDR2 from the germline V gene are SGHAT and FQNNGV. This CDR3 is CASSLARDEQYF. The CDR3 DNA is TGTGCCAGCAGCTTAGCCAGGGACGAGCAGTACTTC.

The chain carries TRBV21-1 and TRBJ2-7. TRBV21-1 constitutes a pseudogene. The CDR3 has 16 amino acids. The CDR3 bases are TGTGCCAGCAGACGAGGGGCAGAAAACATGCCCTACGAGCAGTACTTC. It is translated as CASRRGAENMPYEQYF.

This chain joins TRBV7-8 and TRBJ1-5; D remains unclear. V was pared by 2 bases and J by 5 bases, with 7 bases between. CDR3 length equals 13 residues. Germline-derived CDR1 and CDR2 are SGHVS and FQNEAQ. CDR3 sequence reads: CASSLWAYQPQHF. The CDR3, as DNA: TGTGCCAGCAGCTTATGGGCCTATCAGCCCCAGCATTTT.

This chain links TRBV28 with TRBJ1-1; D gene unclear. CDR1 is MDHEN, CDR2 SYDVKM, per germline. The CDR3 runs to 13 residues. Between the trimmed V and J ends, which lost 5 bases and 5 bases, there was a span of 12 bases. CDR3 nucleotides: TGTGCCAGCAGTCCCTACAGAGGGACTGAAGCTTTCTTT. Translation: CASSPYRGTEAFF.

This clone was counted once. The rearrangement uses TRBV10-3 and TRBJ2-7; D gene unclear. This CDR3 is built from 13 residues. V lost 2 bases and J lost 1, with 6 bases in between. The V gene's germline CDR1 is ENHRY and CDR2 SYGVKD. The CDR3 loop reads CAISEDWSYEQYF. CDR3 coding DNA: TGTGCCATCAGTGAGGACTGGTCCTACGAGCAGTACTTC.

This chain joins TRBV30 and TRBJ1-1; maybe TRBD1 (6 bases). Trimming cost V 8 bases and J 3 bases, with 16 bases left between them. Per germline, CDR1 GTSNPN and CDR2 SVGIG (reference sequence). The CDR3 length is 13 residues. CDR3 bases: TGTGCCCGCCCACAGGGTTTGGACACTGAAGCTTTCTTT. Protein product: CARPQGLDTEAFF.